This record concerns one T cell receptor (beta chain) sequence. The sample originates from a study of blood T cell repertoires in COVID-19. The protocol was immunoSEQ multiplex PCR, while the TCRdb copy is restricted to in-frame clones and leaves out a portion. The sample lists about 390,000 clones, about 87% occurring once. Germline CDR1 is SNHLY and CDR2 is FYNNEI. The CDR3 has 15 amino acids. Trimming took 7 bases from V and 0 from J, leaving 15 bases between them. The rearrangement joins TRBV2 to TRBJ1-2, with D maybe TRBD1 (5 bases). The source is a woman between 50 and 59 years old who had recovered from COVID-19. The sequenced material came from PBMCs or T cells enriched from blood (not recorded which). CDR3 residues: CASNRQTTSNYGYTF. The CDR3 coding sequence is TGTGCCAGCAACCGACAGACAACCTCTAACTATGGCTACACCTTC.